Reported below is one T cell receptor (beta chain). This entry is derived from a study of shared T cell receptors in the human thymus. Deletions cut 2 bases from V and 0 bases from J, with 12 bases between. The germline V gene has CDR1 SGHTS and CDR2 YDEGEE. The CDR3 spans 16 residues. Clones were sequenced by immunoSEQ multiplex PCR, and TCRdb holds only the in-frame ones, with some missing. This sample carries over 650,000 clones, more than 75% of them seen once, and the ten largest clones take roughly 0.0094%. The sample also formed part of further work on human thymus T cells. That report adds: The sample donors, healthy Finnish infants, were having corrective surgery for congenital heart defects. Thymus specimens were resections from corrective heart surgery. Thymic and blood repertoires appeared to carry a bias in their V and J gene usage. Related work found strong thymic repertoire overlap between unrelated individuals.

The chain joins TRBV5-8 to TRBJ1-5, with D perhaps TRBD1 (6 bases). The clonotype was recovered from a boy younger than two with a congenital heart defect. The sequenced sample was thymocytes. CDR3 coding DNA: TGTGCCAGCAGCTTCGGGACATCCTATAGCAATCAGCCCCAGCATTTT. Its protein product is CASSFGTSYSNQPQHF. Full variable domain (remainder filled in from reference TRBV5-8 and TRBJ1-5): EAGVTQSPTHLIKTRGQQATLRCSPISGHTSVYWYQQALGLGLQFLLWYDEGEERNRGNFPPRFSGRQFPNYSSELNVNALELEDSALYLCASSFGTSYSNQPQHFGDGTRLSIL.